This section outlines one TCR beta chain sequence together with its context. Its antigen is still unknown. This sample stems from a study of cytomegalovirus exposure and HLA in healthy donors. Whole-study findings and limits: Most of the CMV-associated TCR beta chains (in a later analysis) appeared to be HLA-restricted. In a later analysis, TCR beta V- and J-gene trimming showed a link to a missense DCLRE1C variant. Further analysis was carried out later, and it showed several of the most significant clusters appearing linked to common viral pathogens.

The study ran its PCR with 60 Vbeta and 13 Jbeta primers. Repertoires were generated with immunoSEQ multiplex PCR, while TCRdb's copy carries only in-frame clones and drops some. The data contain around 140,000 clones, nearly 10% of them singletons. CDR3 size: 14 residues. Germline CDR1 and CDR2: SGHTS and YDEGEE. V lost 5 bases and J lost 9, with 15 bases in between. The specimen sequenced was PBMCs. This TCR was recovered from a middle-aged man in good health and CMV-seronegative. The chain has TRBV5-8 and TRBJ1-6; D call uncertain. The CDR3 is CASRRTVSGSPLHF. The CDR3 coding sequence is TGTGCCAGCAGACGAACAGTGTCCGGTTCACCCCTCCACTTT.